Each of the 9 T cell receptor beta chains below was sequenced from the same sample in a study of blood T cells in healthy people across ages. A second PCR, run for roughly 7 to 11 cycles, used a sample-barcoded 5' primer plus a J-beta primer mix. Each CDR3 protein gets one entry after TCRdb re-called the 5' RACE reads with MiXCR. The data hold 890,000 or so distinct CDR3 sequences, with around 62% observed a single time. The sample was blood. The receptor set was obtained from a man aged 25-45 years in good health.

The chain recombines TRBV4-3 with TRBJ1-5; D call uncertain. Trimming took off 4 bases at V and 1 base at J, with 11 bases between the two ends. The CDR3 is made up of 15 amino acids. Germline V gene data show CDR1 as LGHNA and CDR2 as YSLEER. The CDR3 reads CASSPGLGSNQPQHF. In DNA, the CDR3 is TGCGCCAGCAGCCCTGGCCTCGGGAGCAATCAGCCCCAGCATTTT.

This clonotype was detected only a few times. The V gene is TRBV5-1, the J gene TRBJ2-3; TRBD2 is a possible D gene (6 bases). V was cut by 4 bases and J by 5 bases, with 8 bases left in between. There are 12 residues in the CDR3. In germline, CDR1 is SGHRS, CDR2 YFSETQ. The CDR3 is CASSMEGDTQYF. CDR3 nucleotides: TGCGCCAGCAGCATGGAGGGAGATACGCAGTATTTT.

The V gene is TRBV7-6, the J gene TRBJ2-7, with 7 nucleotides matching TRBD2. With 1 base clipped from V and 3 bases from J, the junction kept 9 bases outside the gene matches. CDR1 and CDR2 from the germline V gene are SGHVS and FNYEAQ. The CDR3 has 16 residues. The CDR3: CASSLGRLAGDYEQYF. In nucleotides, the CDR3 is TGTGCCAGCAGCTTAGGGAGATTGGCGGGGGACTACGAGCAGTACTTC.

This clonotype has only a few counts. The gene calls are TRBV5-1 and TRBJ1-3, with 7 bases that match TRBD1. This CDR3 is 16 amino acids long. The V gene end was trimmed by 0 bases and the J gene end by 0 bases; junction bases not matched to a gene: 3. The germline gives CDR1 SGHRS, CDR2 YFSETQ. CDR3 nucleotide sequence: TGCGCCAGCAGCTTGGAGGGGGCCCCCTCTGGAAACACCATATATTTT. Translating it yields CASSLEGAPSGNTIYF.

This clonotype showed up just a few times. The gene calls are TRBV29-1 and TRBJ1-5, with no clear D. The length of the CDR3 is 12 residues. Germline V CDR1 and CDR2: SQVTM, ANQGSEA. The ends were cut back, 4 bases at V and 5 bases at J, with 9 bases in the middle. The CDR3 loop is CSVGEGHQPQHF. The CDR3 nucleotides are TGCAGCGTTGGGGAAGGGCATCAGCCCCAGCATTTT.

CDR3 DNA: TGTGCCAGCAGTGACTTCCCAGGGGGCGGCTACACCTTC. This translates into CASSDFPGGGYTF. The V gene is TRBV25-1, the J gene TRBJ1-2; 8 nucleotides agree with TRBD1. Germline V gene data show CDR1 as MGHDK and CDR2 as SYGVNS. Trimming at V came to 3 bases and at J to 8 bases, leaving 5 bases not matched to a gene. This CDR3 is built from 13 residues.

For this clonotype: Mismatch with germline at one junction end may stem from a read error. The DNA for the CDR3 is TGTACCAGCGGTTTGGGGTACGAGCAGTACTTC. This translates into CTSGLGYEQYF. This chain uses TRBV6-2 or TRBV6-3 with TRBJ2-4; tentatively, D is TRBD2 (5 bases). The DNA matches TRBJ2-7 better at its end, which makes the J call doubtful. In germline, CDR1 is MNHEY, CDR2 SVGEGT. This CDR3 has 11 residues.

V is TRBV6-4 and J is TRBJ2-7; D may match TRBD1 or TRBD2 (6 bases each). Germline-derived CDR1 and CDR2 are MRHNA and SNTAGT. The CDR3 loop spans 15 amino acids. The V gene lost 5 bases and the J gene lost 7 bases, with 21 bases spanning the gap. The CDR3 protein is CASSKTGAAADEQYF. Written as DNA, the CDR3 is TGTGCCAGCAGTAAGACGGGGGCCGCGGCGGATGAGCAGTACTTC.

This clonotype was recorded a few times. J is TRBJ2-5 and V is TRBV29-1; no reliable D call. V dropped 2 bases and J dropped 4 bases, with 11 bases sitting between them. The CDR3 totals 13 residues. Germline loops: CDR1 SQVTM, CDR2 ANQGSEA. This CDR3 reads CSVEQVAGETQYF. As DNA, the CDR3 is TGCAGCGTTGAACAGGTCGCAGGAGAGACCCAGTACTTC.